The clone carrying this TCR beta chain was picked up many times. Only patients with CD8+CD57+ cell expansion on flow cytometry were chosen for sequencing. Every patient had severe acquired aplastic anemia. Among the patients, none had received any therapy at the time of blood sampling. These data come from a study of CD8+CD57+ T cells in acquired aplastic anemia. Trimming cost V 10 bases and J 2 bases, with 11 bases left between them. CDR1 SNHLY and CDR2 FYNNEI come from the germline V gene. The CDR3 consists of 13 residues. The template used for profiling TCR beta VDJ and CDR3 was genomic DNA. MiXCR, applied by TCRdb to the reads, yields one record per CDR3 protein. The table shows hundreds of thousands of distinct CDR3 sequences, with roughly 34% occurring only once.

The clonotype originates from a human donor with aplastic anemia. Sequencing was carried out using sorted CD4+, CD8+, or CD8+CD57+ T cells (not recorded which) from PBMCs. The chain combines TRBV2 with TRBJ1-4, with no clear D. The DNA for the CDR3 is TGTGCCACCGCCCGGGCCACTAATGAAAAACTGTTTTTT. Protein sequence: CATARATNEKLFF.